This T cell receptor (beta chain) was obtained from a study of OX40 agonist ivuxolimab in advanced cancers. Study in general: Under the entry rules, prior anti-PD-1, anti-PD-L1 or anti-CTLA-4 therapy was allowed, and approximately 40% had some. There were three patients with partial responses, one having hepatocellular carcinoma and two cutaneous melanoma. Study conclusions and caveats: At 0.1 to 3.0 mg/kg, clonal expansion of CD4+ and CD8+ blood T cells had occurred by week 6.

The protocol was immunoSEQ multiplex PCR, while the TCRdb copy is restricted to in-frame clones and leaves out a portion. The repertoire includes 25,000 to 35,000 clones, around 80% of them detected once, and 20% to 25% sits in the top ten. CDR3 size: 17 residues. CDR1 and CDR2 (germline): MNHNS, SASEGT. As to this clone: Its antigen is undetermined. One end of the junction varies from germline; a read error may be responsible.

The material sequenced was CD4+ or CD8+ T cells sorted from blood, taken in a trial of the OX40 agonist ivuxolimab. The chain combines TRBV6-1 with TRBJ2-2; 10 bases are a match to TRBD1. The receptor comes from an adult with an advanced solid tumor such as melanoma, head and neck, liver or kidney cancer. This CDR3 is CASNEPDRGPNTGELFF. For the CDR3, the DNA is TGTGCCAGCAATGAACCCGACAGGGGGCCGAACACCGGGGAGCTGTTTTTT.